This paragraph covers one TCR beta chain sequence. Its matching antigen is unknown. This sample is part of a study of cytomegalovirus exposure and HLA in healthy donors. PCR primers comprised 60 Vbeta and 13 Jbeta primers. Only in-frame clones appear in the TCRdb table, and some are missing; sequencing was by immunoSEQ multiplex PCR. The sample consists of 120,000 to 150,000 clones, over 70% of them appearing once. General study results and limits: Using the classifier, cytomegalovirus status was reportedly diagnosed with high specificity and sensitivity.

V lost 4 bases to trimming and J lost 2 bases; unmatched junction nucleotides: 5. This CDR3 region has 15 residues. Germline lookup yields CDR1 SQVTM and CDR2 ANQGSEA. The V and J genes are TRBV29-1 and TRBJ2-7; 13 positions agree with TRBD2. Sequenced input: PBMCs. This TCR derives from a male donor in good health and CMV-seronegative. CDR3 in amino acids: CSVVGLAGATYEQYF. The CDR3 DNA is TGCAGCGTTGTTGGACTAGCGGGGGCCACCTACGAGCAGTACTTC.